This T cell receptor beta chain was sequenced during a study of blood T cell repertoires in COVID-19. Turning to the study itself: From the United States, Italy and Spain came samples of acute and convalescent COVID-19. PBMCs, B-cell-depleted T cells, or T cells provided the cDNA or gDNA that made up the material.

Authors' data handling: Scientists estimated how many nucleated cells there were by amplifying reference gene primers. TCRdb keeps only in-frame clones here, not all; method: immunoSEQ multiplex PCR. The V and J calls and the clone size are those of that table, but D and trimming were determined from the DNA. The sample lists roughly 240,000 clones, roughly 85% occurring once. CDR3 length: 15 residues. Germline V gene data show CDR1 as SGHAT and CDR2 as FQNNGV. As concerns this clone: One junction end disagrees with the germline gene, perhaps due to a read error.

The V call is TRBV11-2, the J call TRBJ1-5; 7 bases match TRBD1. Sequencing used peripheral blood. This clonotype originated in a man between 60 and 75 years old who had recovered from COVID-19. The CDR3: CASSLAGGSNQPQHF. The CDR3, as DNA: TGTGCCAGCAGTTTAGCAGGGGGTAGCAATCAGCCCCAGCATTTT.